Presented here are 26 T cell receptor beta chains from one specimen sequenced in a study of blood T cell repertoires in COVID-19 (dated by TCRdb to 2018 to 2021). Libraries were constructed by the immunoSEQ multiplex PCR assay. Imported from immuneACCESS, the table was reduced by TCRdb to in-frame sequences with V and J called. These copies leave out some clones; in studies compared against another copy, an unresolved V gene accounts for under half, and the cause of the remainder is not known. The sample table holds 200,000 to 250,000 clones, of which roughly 85% were seen once. Of the sample, approximately 4.9% is held by the ten largest clones. Sequencing input: PBMCs or T cells enriched from blood (not recorded which). Receptors were obtained from a woman aged 45-60 years who had been exposed to COVID-19.

The V call is TRBV11-1, the J call TRBJ1-1, with 8 nucleotides matching TRBD1. CDR3 length equals 14 residues. Germline-derived CDR1 and CDR2 are SGHAT and FQDESV (reference sequence). V dropped 3 bases and J dropped 6; count of bases not matched to a gene: 6. This CDR3 is CASSFAQGASEAFF. CDR3 nucleotides: TGTGCCAGCAGCTTCGCTCAGGGGGCCTCTGAAGCTTTCTTT.

The chain recombines TRBV10-3 with TRBJ2-5, with D uncertain. Germline CDR1 reads ENHRY; CDR2 reads SYGVKD. The CDR3 totals 12 residues. The V and J ends lost 0 bases and 5 bases respectively, with 4 bases between them. CDR3 sequence reads: CAISESEETQYF. The CDR3 DNA reads as TGTGCCATCAGTGAGTCGGAGGAGACCCAGTACTTC.

In this sample, this clone turned up a few times. The rearrangement links TRBV11-2 to TRBJ2-2, with 8 positions matching TRBD2. J gave up 1 base and V 5 bases, and 6 bases lay outside the gene matches. Germline V lookup: CDR1 SGHAT, CDR2 FQNNGV. The CDR3 contains 16 residues. This CDR3 is CASSLPAGGNTGELFF. The CDR3 DNA sequence: TGTGCCAGCAGCCTCCCGGCGGGGGGGAACACCGGGGAGCTGTTTTTT.

The chain employs TRBV6-1 and TRBJ1-6; 7 positions agree with TRBD1. Germline V gene lookup returns CDR1 MNHNS and CDR2 SASEGT. CDR3 length: 17 residues. Losses at the gene ends were 4 bases for V and 0 bases for J; bases not matched to a gene: 6. In DNA form, the CDR3 reads TGTGCCAGCAGTGCCTACAACAGGGGCTCCTATAATTCACCCCTCCACTTT. This encodes CASSAYNRGSYNSPLHF.

The genes are TRBV19 and TRBJ2-7; TRBD1 agrees at 10 bases. This CDR3 is 15 amino acids long. CDR1 and CDR2 from the germline V gene are LNHDA and SQIVND (reference sequence). V lost 2 bases to trimming and J lost 5 bases; unmatched junction nucleotides: 6. The CDR3 region is CASSIPGQGLDEQYF. As DNA, the CDR3 is TGTGCCAGTAGTATACCGGGACAGGGGCTTGACGAGCAGTACTTC.

The rearrangement joins TRBV2 to TRBJ1-4; D gene ambiguous. The CDR3 is made up of 14 amino acids. Trimming took off 8 bases at V and 5 bases at J, with 15 bases between the two ends. CDR1 and CDR2 from the germline V gene are SNHLY and FYNNEI. In DNA, the CDR3 is TGTGCCAGCTCCACCGAAGCGGAGAATGAAAAACTGTTTTTT. It translates to CASSTEAENEKLFF.

The gene calls are TRBV5-6 and TRBJ1-4; 8 nucleotides match TRBD1. The J segment lost 8 bases and the V segment lost 0 bases, leaving 15 bases of the junction unmatched. The germline V gene has CDR1 SGHDT and CDR2 YYEEEE. The CDR3 totals 18 residues. The CDR3 reads CASSLVSWVNRGGEKLFF. For the CDR3, the DNA is TGTGCCAGCAGCTTGGTGAGTTGGGTGAACAGGGGGGGAGAAAAACTGTTTTTT.

The chain combines TRBV5-1 with TRBJ1-3, with 9 bases fitting TRBD1. J lost 3 bases, V lost 4 bases, and 11 bases had no gene match. Germline V CDR1 and CDR2: SGHRS, YFSETQ. This CDR3 comprises 17 residues. The CDR3 DNA is TGCGCCAGCAGCATTGGCAGTTCGGGACAGGGTGGAAACACCATATATTTT. As protein: CASSIGSSGQGGNTIYF.

V is TRBV24-1 and J is TRBJ2-7; 7 positions match TRBD1. Germline-derived CDR1 and CDR2 are KGHDR and SFDVKD. After removal of 7 bases from V and 3 bases from J, the junction contained 23 bases not matched to a gene. The CDR3 extends over 19 amino acids. CDR3 in amino acids: CATRDKGTALSGENYEQYF. The CDR3 DNA is TGTGCCACCAGGGACAAGGGGACAGCTCTAAGTGGGGAGAACTACGAGCAGTACTTC.

CDR3 sequence reads: CASSARFGENTEAFF. For the CDR3, the DNA is TGTGCCAGCAGCGCCCGCTTCGGGGAAAACACTGAAGCTTTCTTT. The gene calls are TRBV5-5 and TRBJ1-1, with D unresolved. With 4 bases removed from V and 2 bases from J, the gap between germline ends came to 15 bases. Germline V lookup: CDR1 SGHKS, CDR2 YYEKEE (reference sequence). CDR3 length equals 15 residues.

J is TRBJ1-3 and V is TRBV18; 7 nucleotides align to TRBD1. V shed 3 bases and J 7 bases; nucleotides not matched to a gene: 6. CDR3 length: 14 amino acids. The germline gives CDR1 KGHSH, CDR2 LQKENI. The CDR3 spells CASSPLGQTNTIYF. The CDR3, as DNA: TGTGCCAGCTCACCCCTGGGACAGACTAACACCATATATTTT. The full variable domain, in which reference TRBV18 and TRBJ1-3 provide the parts outside the CDR3, is NAGVMQNPRHLVRRRGQEARLRCSPMKGHSHVYWYRQLPEEGLKFMVYLQKENIIDESGMPKERFSAEFPKEGPSILRIQQVVRGDSAAYFCASSPLGQTNTIYFGEGSWLTVV.

The chain uses TRBV30 and TRBJ1-1; perhaps TRBD1 as D (6 bases). The CDR3 is 13 residues long. V was clipped by 8 bases and J by 4 bases, with 17 bases between them. The germline V gene has CDR1 GTSNPN and CDR2 SVGIG (reference sequence). The CDR3 reads CAARKGVGTEAFF. In DNA form, the CDR3 reads TGTGCCGCAAGAAAGGGGGTTGGCACTGAAGCTTTCTTT.

V is TRBV3-1 (or the pseudogene TRBV3-2) and J is TRBJ1-2; 10 bases map to TRBD1. The CDR3 totals 15 residues. Germline loops: CDR1 LGHDT, CDR2 YNNKEL (reference sequence). Germline trimming cut 4 bases from V and 8 bases from J; bases unmatched to any gene: 10. The CDR3 loop reads CASSPLGQGVRGYTF. Written as DNA, the CDR3 is TGTGCCAGCAGCCCCTTAGGACAGGGGGTCAGGGGCTACACCTTC.

CDR3 amino acids: CASSYTGAVEQYF. In DNA form, the CDR3 reads TGTGCCAGCAGCTACACAGGGGCTGTCGAGCAGTACTTC. V gene TRBV5-6 combines with J gene TRBJ2-7; 7 bases are shared with TRBD1. In germline, CDR1 is SGHDT, CDR2 YYEEEE. CDR3 length: 13 amino acids. The V gene end was trimmed by 3 bases and the J gene end by 6 bases; junction bases not matched to a gene: 6.

This clone was recorded only once. The V gene is TRBV20-1, the J gene TRBJ2-3; 7 bases fit TRBD2. CDR1 and CDR2 (germline): DFQATT, SNEGSKA (reference sequence). V was clipped by 6 bases and J by 7 bases; unmatched bases: 4. The CDR3 contains 11 residues. CDR3 in DNA: TGCAGTGCAAGGACTAGTAATACGCAGTATTTT. It is translated as CSARTSNTQYF.

This chain connects TRBV13 to TRBJ1-2; 7 nucleotides line up with TRBD1. V lost 5 bases to trimming and J lost 4 bases; unmatched junction nucleotides: 10. Germline V gene data show CDR1 as PRHDT and CDR2 as FYEKMQ (reference sequence). CDR3 length: 15 residues. The CDR3 protein is CASSLRGMGSYGYTF. The CDR3 bases are TGTGCCAGCAGCCTCAGGGGGATGGGCTCCTATGGCTACACCTTC.

This clone was observed once. This rearrangement joins TRBV5-1 to TRBJ1-1, with D possibly being TRBD1 (6 bases). Germline assignment: CDR1 SGHRS and CDR2 YFSETQ. CDR3 length: 15 residues. V was cut by 0 bases and J by 0 bases, with 9 bases left in between. The CDR3 DNA reads TGCGCCAGCAGCTTGGTCTCAGGGGTGAACACTGAAGCTTTCTTT. Translation: CASSLVSGVNTEAFF.

The chain recombines TRBV25-1 with TRBJ1-2; D is ambiguous. Trimming left V 4 bases short and J 8 bases short, with 11 bases between. The length of the CDR3 is 12 residues. Germline lookup yields CDR1 MGHDK and CDR2 SYGVNS. The CDR3 bases are TGTGCCAGCAGTGTGGGAGTATGGGGCTACACCTTC. Its protein is CASSVGVWGYTF.

The chain combines TRBV19 with TRBJ1-1, with D perhaps matching TRBD1 (6 bases). The CDR3 is made up of 13 amino acids. The V end was cut by 4 bases, the J end by 7 bases, with 13 bases between. CDR1 and CDR2 from the germline V gene are LNHDA and SQIVND (reference sequence). The CDR3 region has the DNA TGTGCCAGTAGTACCGGGACATTTCTTGAAGCTTTCTTT. Translated, it gives CASSTGTFLEAFF.

The chain employs TRBV9 and TRBJ1-2; 11 nucleotides agree with TRBD1. V gave up 4 bases and J gave up 2 bases; unmatched junction bases: 4. The CDR3 consists of 15 residues. In germline, CDR1 is SGDLS, CDR2 YYNGEE. The CDR3 is CASSPDRGQNYGYTF. The CDR3, as DNA: TGTGCCAGCAGCCCGGACAGGGGGCAGAACTATGGCTACACCTTC.

The chain employs TRBV4-1 and TRBJ1-1; a possible D gene is TRBD1 (5 bases). The CDR3 contains 19 residues. CDR1 is MGHRA and CDR2 is YSYEKL in the germline V gene. Trimming pared 0 bases from V and 5 bases from J, leaving 25 bases between. CDR3 in amino acids: CASSQETSWGVGLGTEAFF. Written as DNA, the CDR3 is TGCGCCAGCAGCCAAGAAACCTCCTGGGGGGTCGGTCTTGGGACTGAAGCTTTCTTT.

The genes are TRBV9 and TRBJ1-3, with D possibly matching TRBD1 (5 bases). The germline CDR1 and CDR2 sequences are SGDLS and YYNGEE. Trimming pared 1 base from V and 2 bases from J, leaving 10 bases between. The CDR3 totals 15 residues. In DNA form, the CDR3 reads TGTGCCAGCAGCGTAAGCCACAGGACTGGAAACACCATATATTTT. This sequence encodes CASSVSHRTGNTIYF.

The J gene is TRBJ2-7, the V gene TRBV7-2; D call uncertain. CDR3 length: 15 amino acids. CDR1 is SGHTA, CDR2 FQGNSA, per germline. V was cut by 1 base and J by 0 bases, with 10 bases left in between. DNA for the CDR3: TGTGCCAGCAGCTTAGTTTCTCGGAGCTCCTACGAGCAGTACTTC. Translating gives CASSLVSRSSYEQYF.

The chain employs TRBV30 and TRBJ1-1; D remains unclear. The CDR3 contains 13 residues. V lost 0 bases to trimming and J lost 8 bases, with 13 bases between them. The germline V gene encodes CDR1 GTSNPN and CDR2 SVGIG (reference sequence). In nucleotides, the CDR3 is TGTGCCTGGAGTGTAACCCCCGGGTTAGAAGCTTTCTTT. It yields the protein CAWSVTPGLEAFF.

This sequence joins TRBV20-1 and TRBJ1-1; tentatively, D is TRBD1 (6 bases). The CDR3 totals 11 residues. With 7 bases removed from V and 5 bases from J, the gap between germline ends came to 11 bases. Germline V gene lookup returns CDR1 DFQATT and CDR2 SNEGSKA (reference sequence). CDR3 sequence reads: CSGAGETEAFF. The CDR3 coding sequence is TGCAGTGGCGCAGGGGAAACTGAAGCTTTCTTT.

The rearrangement joins TRBV6-6 to TRBJ1-1; 8 nucleotides match TRBD1. The V gene's germline CDR1 is MNHNY and CDR2 SVGAGI (reference sequence). This CDR3 comprises 14 residues. V shed 5 bases, J shed 1 base, and the junction held 3 bases outside the gene matches. CDR3 DNA sequence: TGTGCCAGCAGTCGGGACAGGAGGAACACTGAAGCTTTCTTT. As protein: CASSRDRRNTEAFF.